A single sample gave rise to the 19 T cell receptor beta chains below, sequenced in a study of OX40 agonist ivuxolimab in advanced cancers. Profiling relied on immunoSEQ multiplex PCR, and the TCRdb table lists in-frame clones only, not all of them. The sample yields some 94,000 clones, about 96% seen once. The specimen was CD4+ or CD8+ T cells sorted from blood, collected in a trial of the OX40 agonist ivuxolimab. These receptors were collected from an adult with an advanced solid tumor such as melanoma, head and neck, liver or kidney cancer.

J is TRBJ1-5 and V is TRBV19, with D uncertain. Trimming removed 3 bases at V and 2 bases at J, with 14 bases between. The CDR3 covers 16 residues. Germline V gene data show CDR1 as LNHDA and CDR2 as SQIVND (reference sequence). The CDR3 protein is CASSMGTDLGNQPQHF. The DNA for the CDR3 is TGTGCCAGTAGTATGGGTACGGACCTCGGCAATCAGCCCCAGCATTTT.

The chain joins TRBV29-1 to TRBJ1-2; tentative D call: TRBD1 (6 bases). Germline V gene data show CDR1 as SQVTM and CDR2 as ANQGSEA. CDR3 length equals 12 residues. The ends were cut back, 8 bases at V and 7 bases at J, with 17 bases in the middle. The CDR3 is CSQLGAAGGYTF. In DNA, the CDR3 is TGCAGCCAATTGGGGGCGGCGGGTGGCTACACCTTC.

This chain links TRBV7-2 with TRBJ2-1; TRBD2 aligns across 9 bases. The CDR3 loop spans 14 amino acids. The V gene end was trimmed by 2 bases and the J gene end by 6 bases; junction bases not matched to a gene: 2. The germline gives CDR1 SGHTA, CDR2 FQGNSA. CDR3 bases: TGTGCCAGCAGCTTAAGCGGGGGGTCCAATGAGCAGTTCTTC. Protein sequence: CASSLSGGSNEQFF.

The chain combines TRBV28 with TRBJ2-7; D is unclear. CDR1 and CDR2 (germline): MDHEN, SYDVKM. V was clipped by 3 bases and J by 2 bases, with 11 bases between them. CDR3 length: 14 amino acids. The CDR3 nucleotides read TGTGCCAGCAGTTTCATTCAAGATGCCTACGAGCAGTACTTC. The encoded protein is CASSFIQDAYEQYF.

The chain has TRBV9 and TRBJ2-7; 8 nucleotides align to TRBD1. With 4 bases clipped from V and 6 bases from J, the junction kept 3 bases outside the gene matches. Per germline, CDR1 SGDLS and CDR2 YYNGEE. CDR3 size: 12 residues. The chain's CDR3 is CASSSDRGEQYF. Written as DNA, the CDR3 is TGTGCCAGCAGCTCAGACAGGGGCGAGCAGTACTTC. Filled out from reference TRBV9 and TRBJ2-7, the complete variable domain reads DSGVTQTPKHLITATGQRVTLRCSPRSGDLSVYWYQQSLDQGLQFLIQYYNGEERAKGNILERFSAQQFPDLHSELNLSSLELGDSALYFCASSSDRGEQYFGPGTRLTVT.

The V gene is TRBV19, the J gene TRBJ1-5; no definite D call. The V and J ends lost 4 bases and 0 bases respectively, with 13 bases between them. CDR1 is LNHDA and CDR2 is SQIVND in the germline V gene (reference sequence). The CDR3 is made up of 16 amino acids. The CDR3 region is CASSRAGEYSNQPQHF. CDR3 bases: TGTGCCAGTAGTAGGGCTGGCGAGTATAGCAATCAGCCCCAGCATTTT.

The DNA for the CDR3 is TGTGCCAGCAGCAAAATTTGCCAAATCACCGGGGAGCTGTTTTTT. Translating it yields CASSKICQITGELFF. This chain connects TRBV21-1 to TRBJ2-2. TRBV21-1 is a listed pseudogene. CDR3 length equals 15 residues.

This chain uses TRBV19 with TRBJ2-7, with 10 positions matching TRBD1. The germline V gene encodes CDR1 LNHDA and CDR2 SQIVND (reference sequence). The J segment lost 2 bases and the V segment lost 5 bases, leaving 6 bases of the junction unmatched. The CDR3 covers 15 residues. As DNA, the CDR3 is TGTGCCAGTAGTGTGGGACAGGGGACGCCCTACGAGCAGTACTTC. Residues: CASSVGQGTPYEQYF.

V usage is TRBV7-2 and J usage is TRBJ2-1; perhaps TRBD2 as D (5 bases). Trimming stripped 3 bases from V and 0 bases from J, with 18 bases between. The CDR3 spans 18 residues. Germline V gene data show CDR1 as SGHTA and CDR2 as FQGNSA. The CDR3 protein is CASSFYFSAIFSYNEQFF. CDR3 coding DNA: TGTGCCAGCAGCTTCTATTTTAGCGCCATTTTCTCCTACAATGAGCAGTTCTTC.

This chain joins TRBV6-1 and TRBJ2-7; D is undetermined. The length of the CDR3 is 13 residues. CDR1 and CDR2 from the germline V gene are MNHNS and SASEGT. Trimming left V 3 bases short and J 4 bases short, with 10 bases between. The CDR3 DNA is TGTGCCAGCAGTGATCGAACAGAGTACGAGCAGTACTTC. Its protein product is CASSDRTEYEQYF.

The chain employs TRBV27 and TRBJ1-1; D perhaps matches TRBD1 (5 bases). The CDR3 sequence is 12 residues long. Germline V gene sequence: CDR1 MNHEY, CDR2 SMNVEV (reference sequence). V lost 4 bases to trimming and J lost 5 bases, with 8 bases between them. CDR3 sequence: CASSSRATEAFF. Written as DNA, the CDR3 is TGTGCCAGCAGTTCCAGGGCGACTGAAGCTTTCTTT.

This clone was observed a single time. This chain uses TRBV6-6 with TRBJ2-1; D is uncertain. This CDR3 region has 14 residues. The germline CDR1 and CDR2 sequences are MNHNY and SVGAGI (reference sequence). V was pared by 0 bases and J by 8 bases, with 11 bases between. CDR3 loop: CASSYSASGDEQFF. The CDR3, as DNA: TGTGCCAGCAGTTACTCGGCTAGTGGAGATGAGCAGTTCTTC.

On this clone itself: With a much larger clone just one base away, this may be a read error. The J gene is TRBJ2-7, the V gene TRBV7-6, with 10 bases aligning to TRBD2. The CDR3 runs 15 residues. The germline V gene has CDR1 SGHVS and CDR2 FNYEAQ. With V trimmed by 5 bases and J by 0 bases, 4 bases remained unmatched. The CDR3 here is CASSPGLAASYEQYF. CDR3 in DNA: TGTGCCAGCAGCCCCGGACTAGCGGCCTCCTACGAGCAGTACTTC.

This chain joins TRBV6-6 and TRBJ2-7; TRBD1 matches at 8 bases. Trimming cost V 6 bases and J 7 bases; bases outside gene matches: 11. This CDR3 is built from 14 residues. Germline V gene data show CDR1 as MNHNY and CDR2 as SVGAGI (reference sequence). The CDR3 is CASSAGGYMGEQYF. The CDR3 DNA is TGTGCCAGCAGCGCAGGGGGCTATATGGGAGAGCAGTACTTC.

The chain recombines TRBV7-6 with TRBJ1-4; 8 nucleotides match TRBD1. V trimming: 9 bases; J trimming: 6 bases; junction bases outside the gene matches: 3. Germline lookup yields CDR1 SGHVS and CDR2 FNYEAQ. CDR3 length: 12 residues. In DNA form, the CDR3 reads TGTGCCAGTTCAGGGGGCGATGAAAAACTGTTTTTT. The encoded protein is CASSGGDEKLFF.

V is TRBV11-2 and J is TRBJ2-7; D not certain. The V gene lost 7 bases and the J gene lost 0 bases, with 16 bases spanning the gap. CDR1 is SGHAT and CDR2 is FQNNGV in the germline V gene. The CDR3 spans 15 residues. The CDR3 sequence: CASTSPARSSYEQYF. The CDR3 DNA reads TGTGCCAGCACATCCCCAGCGAGGAGCTCCTACGAGCAGTACTTC.

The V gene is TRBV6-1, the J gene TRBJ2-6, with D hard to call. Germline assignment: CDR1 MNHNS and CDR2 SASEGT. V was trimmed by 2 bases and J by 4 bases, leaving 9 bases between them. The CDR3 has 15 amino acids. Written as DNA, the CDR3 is TGTGCCAGCAGTGAATTGGGTTCGGGGGCCAACGTCCTGACTTTC. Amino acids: CASSELGSGANVLTF.

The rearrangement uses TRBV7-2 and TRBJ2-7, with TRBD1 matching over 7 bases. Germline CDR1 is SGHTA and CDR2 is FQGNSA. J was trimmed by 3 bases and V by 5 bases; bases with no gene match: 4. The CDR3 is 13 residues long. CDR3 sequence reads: CASSATGYYEQYF. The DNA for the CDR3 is TGTGCCAGCAGCGCGACAGGGTACTACGAGCAGTACTTC.

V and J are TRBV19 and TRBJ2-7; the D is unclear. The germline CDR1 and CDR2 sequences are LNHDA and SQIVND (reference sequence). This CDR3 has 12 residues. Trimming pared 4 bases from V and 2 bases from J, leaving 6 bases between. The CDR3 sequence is CASSTNTYEQYF. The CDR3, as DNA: TGTGCCAGTAGTACCAACACCTACGAGCAGTACTTC.